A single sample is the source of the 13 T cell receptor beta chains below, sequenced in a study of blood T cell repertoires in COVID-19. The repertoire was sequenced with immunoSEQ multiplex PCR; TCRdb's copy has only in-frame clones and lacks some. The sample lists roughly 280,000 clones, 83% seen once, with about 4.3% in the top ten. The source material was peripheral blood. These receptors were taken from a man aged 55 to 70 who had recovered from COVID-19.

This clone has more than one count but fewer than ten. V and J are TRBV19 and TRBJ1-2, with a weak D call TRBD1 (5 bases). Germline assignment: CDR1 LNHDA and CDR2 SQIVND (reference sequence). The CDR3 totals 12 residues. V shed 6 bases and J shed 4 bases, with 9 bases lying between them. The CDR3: CASSYTGYGYTF. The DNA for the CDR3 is TGTGCCAGTAGCTACACAGGCTATGGCTACACCTTC.

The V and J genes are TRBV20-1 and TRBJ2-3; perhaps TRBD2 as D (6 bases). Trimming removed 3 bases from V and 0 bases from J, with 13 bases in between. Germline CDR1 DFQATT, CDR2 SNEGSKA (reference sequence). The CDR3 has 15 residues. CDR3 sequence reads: CSASWREWSTDTQYF. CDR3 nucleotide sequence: TGCAGTGCTAGTTGGCGGGAATGGAGCACAGATACGCAGTATTTT.

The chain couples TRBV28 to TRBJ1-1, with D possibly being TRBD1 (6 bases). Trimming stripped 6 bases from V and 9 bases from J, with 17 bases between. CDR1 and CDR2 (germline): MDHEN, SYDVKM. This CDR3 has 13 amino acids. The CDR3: CASSPGGLVQAFF. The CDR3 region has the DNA TGTGCCAGCAGCCCCGGGGGGCTGGTCCAAGCTTTCTTT.

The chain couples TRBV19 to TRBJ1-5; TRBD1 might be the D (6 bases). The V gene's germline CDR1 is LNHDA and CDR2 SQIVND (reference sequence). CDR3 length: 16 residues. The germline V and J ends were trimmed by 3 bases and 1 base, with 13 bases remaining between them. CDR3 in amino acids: CASSIRGARSNQPQHF. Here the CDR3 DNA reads TGTGCCAGTAGTATCAGGGGCGCTCGAAGCAATCAGCCCCAGCATTTT. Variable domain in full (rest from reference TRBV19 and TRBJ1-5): DGGITQSPKYLFRKEGQNVTLSCEQNLNHDAMYWYRQDPGQGLRLIYYSQIVNDFQKGDIAEGYSVSREKKESFPLTVTSAQKNPTAFYLCASSIRGARSNQPQHFGDGTRLSIL.

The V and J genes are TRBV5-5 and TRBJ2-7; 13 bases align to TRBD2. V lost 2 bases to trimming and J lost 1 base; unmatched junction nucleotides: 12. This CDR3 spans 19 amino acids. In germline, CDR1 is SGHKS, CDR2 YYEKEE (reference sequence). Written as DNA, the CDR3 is TGTGCCAGCAGCTTAAGGGGTACTAGCGGGAGGGCCGTTTCCTACGAGCAGTACTTC. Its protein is CASSLRGTSGRAVSYEQYF.

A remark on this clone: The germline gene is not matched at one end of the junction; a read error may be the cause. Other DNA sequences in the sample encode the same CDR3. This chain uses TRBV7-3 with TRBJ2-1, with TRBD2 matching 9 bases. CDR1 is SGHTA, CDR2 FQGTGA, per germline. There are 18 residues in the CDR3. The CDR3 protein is CASSFQAGGPSSYNEQFF. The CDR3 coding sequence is TGTGCCAGCAGCTTTCAGGCGGGGGGGCCGAGCTCCTATAATGAGCAGTTCTTC.

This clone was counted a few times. CDR3 loop: CASSLSGDTEAFF. The CDR3 nucleotides are TGCGCCAGCAGCTTATCAGGGGACACTGAAGCTTTCTTT. The chain is built from TRBV5-1 and TRBJ1-1; possible D gene TRBD1, 6 bases. Germline V gene sequence: CDR1 SGHRS, CDR2 YFSETQ. Trimming removed 2 bases from V and 3 bases from J, with 8 bases in between. This CDR3 has 13 amino acids.

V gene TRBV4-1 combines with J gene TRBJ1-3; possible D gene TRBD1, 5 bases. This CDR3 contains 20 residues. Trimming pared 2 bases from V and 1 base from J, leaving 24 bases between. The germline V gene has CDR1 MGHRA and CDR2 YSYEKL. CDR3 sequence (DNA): TGCGCCAGCAGCCAAATAGGCCCATCGAGACAGCGTCGTTCTGGAAACACCATATATTTT. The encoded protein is CASSQIGPSRQRRSGNTIYF.

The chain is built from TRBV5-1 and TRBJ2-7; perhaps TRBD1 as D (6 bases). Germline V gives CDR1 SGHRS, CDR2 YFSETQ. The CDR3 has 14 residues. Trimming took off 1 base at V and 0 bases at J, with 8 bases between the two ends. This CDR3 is CASSLSGVSYEQYF. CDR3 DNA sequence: TGCGCCAGCAGCTTGTCAGGGGTCTCCTACGAGCAGTACTTC.

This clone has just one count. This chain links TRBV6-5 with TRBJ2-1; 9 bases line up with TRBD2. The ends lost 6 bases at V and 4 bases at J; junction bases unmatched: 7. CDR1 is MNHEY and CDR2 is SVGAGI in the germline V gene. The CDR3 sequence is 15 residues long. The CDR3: CASRGRTSAYNEQFF. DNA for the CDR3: TGTGCCAGCAGGGGGCGGACTAGCGCTTACAATGAGCAGTTCTTC.

CDR3 coding DNA: TGTGCCTGGAGCCCTCGCCTCGGGGCCAGGGGCCTCTACGAGCAGTACTTC. It specifies CAWSPRLGARGLYEQYF. The chain has TRBV30 and TRBJ2-7; D possibly corresponds to TRBD1 (6 bases). CDR3 length equals 17 residues. Germline V gene sequence: CDR1 GTSNPN, CDR2 SVGIG (reference sequence). V was pared by 3 bases and J by 3 bases, with 24 bases between.

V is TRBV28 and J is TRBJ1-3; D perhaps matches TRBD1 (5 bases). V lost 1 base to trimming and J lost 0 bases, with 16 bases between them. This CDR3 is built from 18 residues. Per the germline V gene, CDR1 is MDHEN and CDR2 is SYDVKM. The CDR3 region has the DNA TGTGCCAGCAGTTTATTAAAAACCGGGACTACCTCTGGAAACACCATATATTTT. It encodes CASSLLKTGTTSGNTIYF.

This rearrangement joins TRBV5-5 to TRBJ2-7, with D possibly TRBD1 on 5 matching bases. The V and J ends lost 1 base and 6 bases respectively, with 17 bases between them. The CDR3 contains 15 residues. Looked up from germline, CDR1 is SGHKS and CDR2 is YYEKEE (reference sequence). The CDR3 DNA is TGTGCCAGCAGCTTGATATCAGACTCAAGGGGCGAGCAGTACTTC. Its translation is CASSLISDSRGEQYF.